This T cell receptor beta chain was observed in a study of T-cell reconstitution after alpha-beta-depleted transplantation in children. Germline V gene data show CDR1 as SGHRS and CDR2 as YFSETQ. V lost 4 bases and J 6 bases, leaving 14 bases between the germline ends. CDR3 length: 13 residues. Overall study results and limits: Some patients' high day-60 TCRbeta diversity was traced to surviving recipient T cells and thymic progenitors. Counts and diversity of T cells one year after transplant came mostly from newly produced T cells.

For TCRbeta, the library was prepared with unique molecular identifiers. TCRdb re-called the PCR reads through MiXCR, storing one row per CDR3 protein. The sample holds some 300,000 distinct CDR3 sequences, around 9.1% seen once. This clonotype was counted a few times. Its antigen is still unknown. Specimen: PBMCs, collected before TCRalphabeta/CD19-depleted stem cell transplant. The V gene is TRBV5-1, the J gene TRBJ2-7; D possibly matches TRBD1 or TRBD2 (5 bases each). This clonotype was obtained from a boy under two years old with acute myeloid leukemia, due to receive a stem cell transplant. This chain's CDR3 is CASSPRGYREQYF. The CDR3, as DNA: TGCGCCAGCAGCCCACGGGGCTACCGCGAGCAGTACTTC.